Presented here are 4 T cell receptor beta chains from one specimen sequenced in a study of T cells after yellow fever vaccination. TCRdb reprocessed the 5' RACE reads with MiXCR, giving one entry per CDR3 protein. Among 500,000 to 550,000 distinct CDR3 sequences listed, roughly a fifth were seen once. The sample was PBMCs, taken 21 days after the first yellow fever vaccination. These receptor sequences come from a man aged 18 to 30 who received the YFV17D yellow fever vaccine.

This clonotype was recorded a few times. The CDR3 protein is CASSQGDYEQYV. The DNA for the CDR3 is TGTGCCAGCAGCCAAGGGGATTACGAGCAGTACGTC. J is TRBJ2-7 and V is TRBV3-1, with no clear D. This CDR3 spans 12 amino acids. CDR1 and CDR2 from the germline V gene are LGHDT and YNNKEL (reference sequence). V lost 1 base and J lost 4, with 5 bases in between.

The gene calls are TRBV20-1 and TRBJ1-2, with 7 positions matching TRBD1. From germline, CDR1 is DFQATT and CDR2 SNEGSKA (reference sequence). The CDR3 runs to 13 residues. Germline trimming cut 5 bases from V and 4 bases from J; bases unmatched to any gene: 7. DNA of the CDR3: TGCAGTGCTCCCCGGGACAGCCTCTATGGCTACACCTTC. Protein product: CSAPRDSLYGYTF.

V usage is TRBV7-9 and J usage is TRBJ2-5; 8 bases line up with TRBD2. CDR1 is SEHNR and CDR2 is FQNEAQ in the germline V gene (reference sequence). CDR3 length: 15 amino acids. Losses at the gene ends were 3 bases for V and 6 bases for J; bases not matched to a gene: 9. Here the CDR3 DNA reads TGTGCCAGCAGCTTCCAGACTAGCGAGTTACAGACCCAGTACTTC. Its translation: CASSFQTSELQTQYF. The whole variable domain, remainder taken from reference TRBV7-9 and TRBJ2-5, is DTGVSQNPRHKITKRGQNVTFRCDPISEHNRLYWYRQTLGQGPEFLTYFQNEAQLEKSRLLSDRFSAERPKGSFSTLEIQRTEQGDSAMYLCASSFQTSELQTQYFGPGTRLLVL.

About this clonotype itself: Compared with germline, one end of the junction differs, possibly owing to a read error. The chain has TRBV6-1 and TRBJ2-1, with D possibly TRBD1 on 5 matching bases. The germline V gene has CDR1 MNHNS and CDR2 SASEGT. The CDR3 runs to 14 residues. This chain's CDR3 is CASSPGRGHNELFF. CDR3 bases: TGTGCCAGCAGCCCAGGCCGAGGACACAATGAGCTGTTCTTC.